This T cell receptor (beta chain) derives from a study of T cell responses to AZD1222 COVID-19 vaccine. Clones were sequenced by immunoSEQ multiplex PCR, and TCRdb holds only the in-frame ones, with some missing. This table has about 150,000 clones, around 93% appearing once. CDR1 is SGHAT, CDR2 FQNNGV, per germline. Trimming removed 7 bases from V and 4 bases from J, with 18 bases in between. The CDR3 spans 15 residues. The starting material was peripheral blood, obtained on day 0 of AZD1222 vaccination. The chain combines TRBV11-2 with TRBJ2-3; D is ambiguous. The source is an adult in good health. The CDR3 nucleotides are TGTGCCAGCACCCAATCGGGCTACGTCGCAGATACGCAGTATTTT. It codes for CASTQSGYVADTQYF.